This is a list of T cell receptor beta chains from one sample in a study of regulatory T cells in long-lasting Graves disease. TCRdb re-derived calls from the multiplex PCR reads in MiXCR, one entry per CDR3 protein. The sample lists more than 300,000 distinct CDR3 sequences; less than 20% were seen once. The sequencing here drew on peripheral blood mononuclear cells (PBMCs), taken when the disease was refractory, from a patient treated with antithyroid drugs. These receptors were obtained from a female donor with Graves disease. Both conserved end residues are part of each CDR3. Each record gives: clone size, CDR3 length, D gene, J gene, V gene, CDR3 DNA, CDR3 protein. The D gene is left open where the match is weak. A row's size may be missing; if present it is once, few, many or a size class.

clone_size: -; cdr3_length: 13; d_call: TRBD1; j_call: TRBJ1-6; v_call: TRBV10-2; cdr3_nt: TGCGCCACTTCGGACAGGCTTAATTCACCCCTCCACTTT; cdr3_aa: CATSDRLNSPLHF
clone_size: many; cdr3_length: 16; d_call: -; j_call: TRBJ2-4; v_call: TRBV28; cdr3_nt: TGTGCCAGCAGTTTTTCCGGGACCACAGCCAAAAACATTCAGTACTTC; cdr3_aa: CASSFSGTTAKNIQYF
clone_size: -; cdr3_length: 18; d_call: -; j_call: TRBJ1-2; v_call: TRBV3-1; cdr3_nt: TGTGCCAGCAGCCAAGACCGGAGCCGAGGGGGGGGTTGGAATGGCTACACCTTC; cdr3_aa: CASSQDRSRGGGWNGYTF
clone_size: -; cdr3_length: 16; d_call: -; j_call: TRBJ1-1; v_call: TRBV27; cdr3_nt: TGTGCCAGCAGTCCAAGGGGTTATTTCATGTACACTGAAGCTTTCTTT; cdr3_aa: CASSPRGYFMYTEAFF
clone_size: -; cdr3_length: 16; d_call: -; j_call: TRBJ2-3; v_call: TRBV7-9; cdr3_nt: TGTGCCAGCAGCTTAGGACTGGCCCATGGCACAGATACGCAGTATTTT; cdr3_aa: CASSLGLAHGTDTQYF
clone_size: -; cdr3_length: 12; d_call: -; j_call: TRBJ2-1; v_call: TRBV20-1; cdr3_nt: TGCAGTGCTAAAACCCGCTGGGGGGAGCAGTTCTTC; cdr3_aa: CSAKTRWGEQFF
clone_size: few; cdr3_length: 17; d_call: -; j_call: TRBJ1-2; v_call: TRBV4-3; cdr3_nt: TGCGCCAGCAGCCAAGATGTGGCATCTGTGCGGGACTATGGCTACACCTTC; cdr3_aa: CASSQDVASVRDYGYTF
clone_size: few; cdr3_length: 14; d_call: TRBD2; j_call: TRBJ2-2; v_call: TRBV3-1; cdr3_nt: TGTGCCAGCAGGCCTAGCGGGGGCACCGGGGAGCTGTTTTTT; cdr3_aa: CASRPSGGTGELFF
clone_size: many; cdr3_length: 14; d_call: TRBD1; j_call: TRBJ2-7; v_call: TRBV15; cdr3_nt: TGTGCCACCAGCCTTTATAGGGGGCAAGGCGAGCAGTACTTC; cdr3_aa: CATSLYRGQGEQYF
clone_size: -; cdr3_length: 15; d_call: TRBD1; j_call: TRBJ2-7; v_call: TRBV20-1; cdr3_nt: TGCAGTGCTAGAGTTCGGGGACAGGGGTGGTGGGAGCAGTACTTC; cdr3_aa: CSARVRGQGWWEQYF
clone_size: once; cdr3_length: 19; d_call: -; j_call: TRBJ2-7; v_call: TRBV7-9; cdr3_nt: TGTGCCGGCAGCTCCAGGCCCGAAACAAACAGGTTTATCTCCTACGAGCAGTACTTC; cdr3_aa: CAGSSRPETNRFISYEQYF
clone_size: -; cdr3_length: 16; d_call: TRBD2; j_call: TRBJ2-3; v_call: TRBV2; cdr3_nt: TGTGCCAGCAGCGATATAGCGGGAGAGGTCACAGATACGCAGTATTTT; cdr3_aa: CASSDIAGEVTDTQYF
clone_size: many; cdr3_length: 15; d_call: TRBD1; j_call: TRBJ1-5; v_call: TRBV6-5; cdr3_nt: TGTGCCAGCAGTTACTCGACAGGGGGCAATCAGCCCCAGCATTTT; cdr3_aa: CASSYSTGGNQPQHF
clone_size: -; cdr3_length: 14; d_call: -; j_call: TRBJ2-5; v_call: TRBV10-3; cdr3_nt: TGTGCCATCAGTGAGTCGCACAGCCGAGAGACCCAGTACTTC; cdr3_aa: CAISESHSRETQYF
clone_size: few; cdr3_length: 14; d_call: TRBD2; j_call: TRBJ2-7; v_call: TRBV5-1; cdr3_nt: TGCGCCAGCAGCTTTAGTGCGGGAGTCTCCGAGCAGTACTTC; cdr3_aa: CASSFSAGVSEQYF
clone_size: many; cdr3_length: 15; d_call: -; j_call: TRBJ2-1; v_call: TRBV2; cdr3_nt: TGTGCCAGCGAGGACTTAGCGGACAACGACAATGAGCAGTTCTTC; cdr3_aa: CASEDLADNDNEQFF
clone_size: -; cdr3_length: 15; d_call: -; j_call: TRBJ1-4; v_call: TRBV10-1; cdr3_nt: TGCGCCAGCAGTTCGAACCAGGGGCGGAGGGAAAAACTGTTTTTT; cdr3_aa: CASSSNQGRREKLFF
clone_size: -; cdr3_length: 14; d_call: TRBD2; j_call: TRBJ2-5; v_call: TRBV20-1; cdr3_nt: TGCAGTGCTAGATTGCGAGCGGGAGTAGAGACCCAGTACTTC; cdr3_aa: CSARLRAGVETQYF
clone_size: many; cdr3_length: 14; d_call: -; j_call: TRBJ1-5; v_call: TRBV12-3/TRBV12-4; cdr3_nt: TGTGCCAGCAGTTTATCCGGGCGCAATCAGCCCCAGCATTTT; cdr3_aa: CASSLSGRNQPQHF
clone_size: -; cdr3_length: 16; d_call: -; j_call: TRBJ2-7; v_call: TRBV3-1; cdr3_nt: TGTGCCAGCAGCCAAGCCCGGGACCGACCTTTTGGCGAGCAGTACTTC; cdr3_aa: CASSQARDRPFGEQYF
clone_size: few; cdr3_length: 12; d_call: -; j_call: TRBJ1-2; v_call: TRBV6-5; cdr3_nt: TGTGCCAGCAGTTACTCAGGGGATGGCTACACCTTC; cdr3_aa: CASSYSGDGYTF
clone_size: -; cdr3_length: 13; d_call: -; j_call: TRBJ2-7; v_call: TRBV7-3; cdr3_nt: TGTGCCAGCAGCTTAATGCGGGGCTACGAGCAGTACTTC; cdr3_aa: CASSLMRGYEQYF
clone_size: many; cdr3_length: 13; d_call: -; j_call: TRBJ1-4; v_call: TRBV20-1; cdr3_nt: TGCAGTGCTAGAGTCAGAATGGATGAAAAACTGTTTTTT; cdr3_aa: CSARVRMDEKLFF